This TCR beta chain was sequenced for a study of T cells in Graves' hyperthyroidism and ophthalmopathy. Study-level points and caveats: Blood samples included most of the expanded thyroid clonotypes exceeding 0.001.

RNA transcripts provided the source from which TCR beta CDR3 regions were amplified. HTBI primers were used for first-round RT-PCR of the TCR CDR3. Via MiXCR, TCRdb re-called the multiplex PCR reads, giving one row per CDR3 protein. Of 300,000 to 450,000 distinct CDR3 sequences listed, less than 20% are singletons. Uncontrolled infection, other autoimmune disease, pregnancy or lactation excluded patients. Used for diagnoses were clinical symptoms, serum thyroxine and TRAb, thyroid ultrasound and orbital computed tomography. The authors took PBMCs from roughly 9.3 ml fresh peripheral blood. Ten or more counts support this clonotype. Its target is not known. The germline gives CDR1 MDHEN, CDR2 SYDVKM. J was trimmed by 10 bases and V by 3 bases; bases with no gene match: 6. This CDR3 region has 14 residues.

Specimen: blood. This TCR was sampled from a young man with Graves' ophthalmopathy. This rearrangement joins TRBV28 to TRBJ1-6; 7 bases are shared with TRBD1. In nucleotides, the CDR3 is TGTGCCAGCAGTTTTTACAGGGGTGAATCACCCCTCCACTTT. As protein: CASSFYRGESPLHF. Looking up the rest from reference TRBV28 and TRBJ1-6 gives the full variable domain: DVKVTQSSRYLVKRTGEKVFLECVQDMDHENMFWYRQDPGLGLRLIYFSYDVKMKEKGDIPEGYSVSREKKERFSLILESASTNQTSMYLCASSFYRGESPLHFGNGTRLTVT.